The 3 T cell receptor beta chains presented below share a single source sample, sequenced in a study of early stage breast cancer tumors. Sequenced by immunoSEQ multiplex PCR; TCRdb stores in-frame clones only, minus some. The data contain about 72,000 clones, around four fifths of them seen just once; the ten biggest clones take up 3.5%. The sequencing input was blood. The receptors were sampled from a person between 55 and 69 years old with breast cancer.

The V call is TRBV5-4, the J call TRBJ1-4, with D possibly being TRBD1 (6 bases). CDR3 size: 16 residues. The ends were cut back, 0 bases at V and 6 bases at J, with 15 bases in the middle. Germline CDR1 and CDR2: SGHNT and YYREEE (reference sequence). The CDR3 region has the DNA TGTGCCAGCAGCTTGGATGGCAGGGGCTCACATGAAAAACTGTTTTTT. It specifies CASSLDGRGSHEKLFF.

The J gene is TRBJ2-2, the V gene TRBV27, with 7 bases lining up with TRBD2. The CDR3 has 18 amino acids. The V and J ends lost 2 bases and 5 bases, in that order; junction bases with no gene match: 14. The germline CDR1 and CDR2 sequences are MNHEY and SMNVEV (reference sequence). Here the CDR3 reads CASSLKYLGRDYTGELFF. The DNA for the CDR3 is TGTGCCAGCAGTTTAAAGTATTTGGGCAGGGACTATACCGGGGAGCTGTTTTTT.

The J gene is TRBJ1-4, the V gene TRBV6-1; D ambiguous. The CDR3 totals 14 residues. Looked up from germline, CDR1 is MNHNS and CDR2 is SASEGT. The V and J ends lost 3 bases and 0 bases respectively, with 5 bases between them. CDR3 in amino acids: CASSEGSTNEKLFF. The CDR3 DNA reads TGTGCCAGCAGTGAGGGATCAACTAATGAAAAACTGTTTTTT.